One sample yielded the 29 T cell receptor beta chains listed below, sequenced in a study of OX40 agonist ivuxolimab in advanced cancers. Libraries came from the immunoSEQ multiplex PCR assay. What TCRdb holds here is the immuneACCESS table cut down to in-frame rearrangements. Part of the clones is not present; checked against another copy, under half of the missing clones reflect an unresolved V gene, and the others are unexplained. This sample is represented by approximately 69,000 clones; almost 85% of them were singletons. The ten top clones hold about 8% of the sample. Here the sequenced sample was CD4+ or CD8+ T cells sorted from blood, taken in a trial of the OX40 agonist ivuxolimab. The receptor set was obtained from an adult with an advanced solid tumor such as melanoma, head and neck, liver or kidney cancer.

The chain uses TRBV9 and TRBJ2-5; TRBD2 agrees at 10 bases. J gave up 3 bases and V 4 bases, and 9 bases lay outside the gene matches. The germline gives CDR1 SGDLS, CDR2 YYNGEE. There are 16 residues in the CDR3. Here the CDR3 DNA reads TGTGCCAGCAGCACATCAGCGGGAGGGCATGAAGAGACCCAGTACTTC. Its protein product is CASSTSAGGHEETQYF.

The rearrangement links TRBV2 to TRBJ2-1; D possibly uses TRBD1 or TRBD2 (5 bases each). This CDR3 is built from 15 residues. The ends were cut back, 5 bases at V and 10 bases at J, with 21 bases in the middle. Germline V gene lookup returns CDR1 SNHLY and CDR2 FYNNEI. The CDR3 region is CASSSLGTNTLEQFF. CDR3 DNA: TGTGCCAGCAGTTCTCTGGGGACCAACACCTTAGAGCAGTTCTTC.

The chain has TRBV6-5 and TRBJ1-2; tentatively, D is TRBD1 (6 bases). This CDR3 is built from 14 residues. Between the trimmed V and J ends, which lost 5 bases and 6 bases, there was a span of 16 bases. Germline V gene data show CDR1 as MNHEY and CDR2 as SVGAGI. The CDR3 nucleotides are TGTGCCAGCAGTAGACAGGCCCCCAGCCATGGCTACACCTTC. This sequence encodes CASSRQAPSHGYTF.

The rearrangement joins TRBV18 to TRBJ1-2; D is possibly TRBD1 (5 bases). With 6 bases removed from V and 0 bases from J, the gap between germline ends came to 14 bases. Per the germline V gene, CDR1 is KGHSH and CDR2 is LQKENI. This CDR3 is 15 amino acids long. For the CDR3, the DNA is TGTGCCAGCTCCGCCGGAACAGGAGCTAACTATGGCTACACCTTC. It yields the protein CASSAGTGANYGYTF.

The chain employs TRBV28 and TRBJ1-5; D is unresolved. The V gene lost 7 bases and the J gene lost 2 bases, with 15 bases spanning the gap. This CDR3 has 15 amino acids. Germline V CDR1 and CDR2: MDHEN, SYDVKM. CDR3 DNA: TGTGCCAGCACCACACCAGTCCCTGGCAATCAGCCCCAGCATTTT. Residues: CASTTPVPGNQPQHF.

The chain carries TRBV7-6 and TRBJ1-2; 7 nucleotides agree with TRBD1. This CDR3 comprises 17 residues. J was trimmed by 0 bases and V by 5 bases; bases with no gene match: 12. Germline lookup yields CDR1 SGHVS and CDR2 FNYEAQ. The CDR3 DNA follows: TGTGCCAGCAGCCCAGGGGGGGTGTACACCTCTAACTATGGCTACACCTTC. Translating it yields CASSPGGVYTSNYGYTF.

The V gene is TRBV19, the J gene TRBJ1-2; a possible D gene is TRBD1 (6 bases). With 5 bases removed from V and 8 bases from J, the gap between germline ends came to 15 bases. The germline CDR1 and CDR2 sequences are LNHDA and SQIVND (reference sequence). The CDR3 covers 13 residues. The CDR3 is CASSPQGIWGYTF. In nucleotides, the CDR3 is TGTGCCAGTAGTCCACAGGGTATCTGGGGCTACACCTTC.

The gene calls are TRBV11-2 and TRBJ2-3; no clear D gene. The germline gives CDR1 SGHAT, CDR2 FQNNGV. V gave up 1 base and J gave up 0 bases, with 5 bases separating them. This CDR3 is built from 14 residues. The CDR3 spells CASSLGVSTDTQYF. The CDR3 nucleotides are TGTGCCAGCAGCTTAGGGGTTAGCACAGATACGCAGTATTTT. The whole variable domain, filled in from reference TRBV11-2 and TRBJ2-3, reads EAGVAQSPRYKIIEKRQSVAFWCNPISGHATLYWYQQILGQGPKLLIQFQNNGVVDDSQLPKDRFSAERLKGVDSTLKIQPAKLEDSAVYLCASSLGVSTDTQYFGPGTRLTVL.

This clone appeared once. The CDR3 loop is CASSTDPLGGLMETQYF. The CDR3 nucleotides are TGTGCCAGTAGTACAGATCCGCTGGGGGGCCTAATGGAGACCCAGTACTTC. The V gene is TRBV19, the J gene TRBJ2-5; TRBD1 or TRBD2 may be the D gene (6 bases each). The CDR3 loop spans 17 amino acids. Trimming cost V 4 bases and J 5 bases, with 23 bases left between them. Germline loops: CDR1 LNHDA, CDR2 SQIVND (reference sequence).

This clone occurred once. The rearrangement links TRBV5-1 to TRBJ2-7; TRBD1 aligns across 7 bases. The CDR3 extends over 18 amino acids. Germline V CDR1 and CDR2: SGHRS, YFSETQ. Losses at the gene ends were 0 bases for V and 3 bases for J; bases not matched to a gene: 15. The DNA for the CDR3 is TGCGCCAGCAGCTTGGATCTTACAGGGGACCAAAAAGTCTACGAGCAGTACTTC. The encoded protein is CASSLDLTGDQKVYEQYF. The full variable domain, with the rest looked up from reference TRBV5-1 and TRBJ2-7, is KAGVTQTPRYLIKTRGQQVTLSCSPISGHRSVSWYQQTPGQGLQFLFEYFSETQRNKGNFPGRFSGRQFSNSRSEMNVSTLELGDSALYLCASSLDLTGDQKVYEQYFGPGTRLTVT.

The V gene is TRBV7-9, the J gene TRBJ2-5; the D is unclear. Looked up from germline, CDR1 is SEHNR and CDR2 is FQNEAQ (reference sequence). Trimming pared 1 base from V and 2 bases from J, leaving 8 bases between. This CDR3 has 14 amino acids. CDR3 residues: CASSLEVLQETQYF. The CDR3 coding sequence is TGTGCCAGCAGCTTAGAGGTCTTACAAGAGACCCAGTACTTC.

The genes are TRBV27 and TRBJ2-3, with D hard to call. Germline assignment: CDR1 MNHEY and CDR2 SMNVEV (reference sequence). With 0 bases removed from V and 6 bases from J, the gap between germline ends came to 7 bases. The CDR3 length is 13 residues. The CDR3, as DNA: TGTGCCAGCAGTTTATCGCTTACGGATACGCAGTATTTT. Protein: CASSLSLTDTQYF.

V and J are TRBV11-3 and TRBJ2-7; 11 nucleotides align to TRBD1. The CDR3 loop spans 15 amino acids. V shed 1 base, J shed 3 bases, and the junction held 2 bases outside the gene matches. Germline CDR1 reads SGHNT; CDR2 reads YENEEA. The CDR3 protein is CASSLGTGGRYEQYF. The CDR3 nucleotides read TGTGCCAGCAGCTTAGGGACAGGGGGCCGCTACGAGCAGTACTTC. Variable domain in full (rest from reference TRBV11-3 and TRBJ2-7): EAGVVQSPRYKIIEKKQPVAFWCNPISGHNTLYWYLQNLGQGPELLIRYENEEAVDDSQLPKDRFSAERLKGVDSTLKIQPAELGDSAVYLCASSLGTGGRYEQYFGPGTRLTVT.

The rearrangement links TRBV6-6 to TRBJ1-2; D unclear. In germline, CDR1 is MNHNY, CDR2 SVGAGI (reference sequence). The CDR3 covers 15 residues. V was pared by 2 bases and J by 8 bases, with 18 bases between. Here the CDR3 DNA reads TGTGCCAGCAGTTACATAGATTCGGTTCGGAACGGCTACACCTTC. Amino acid sequence: CASSYIDSVRNGYTF.

This chain uses TRBV28 with TRBJ2-7; 8 bases match TRBD1. In germline, CDR1 is MDHEN, CDR2 SYDVKM. Losses at the gene ends were 7 bases for V and 4 bases for J; bases not matched to a gene: 9. The CDR3 length is 14 residues. The DNA of the CDR3 is TGTGCCAGCACCTCTGGCCAGGGGGCTTACGAGCAGTACTTC. This codes for CASTSGQGAYEQYF.

This chain links TRBV21-1 with TRBJ2-7; TRBD1 is the table's D call, not checked against the DNA. TRBV21-1 has pseudogene status. The CDR3 runs 20 residues. DNA of the CDR3: TGTGCCAGCAGCAAAGTTCGTGGGCCCCATAAAGGCTATCAAAGCTACGAGCAGTACTTC. Protein product: CASSKVRGPHKGYQSYEQYF.

This chain connects TRBV6-4 to TRBJ1-2, with 7 positions matching TRBD1. V gave up 5 bases and J gave up 7 bases; unmatched junction bases: 7. Germline V gene sequence: CDR1 MRHNA, CDR2 SNTAGT. CDR3 length: 13 residues. CDR3: CASSIGQDFGYTF. The CDR3 DNA reads TGTGCCAGCAGTATCGGACAGGACTTTGGCTACACCTTC.

This clone appeared once. J is TRBJ1-5 and V is TRBV4-1; D gene uncertain. The CDR3 has 15 residues. Trimming took off 5 bases at V and 0 bases at J, with 11 bases between the two ends. The V gene's germline CDR1 is MGHRA and CDR2 YSYEKL. The CDR3 sequence is CASSKIVGSNQPQHF. DNA of the CDR3: TGCGCCAGCAGCAAAATAGTTGGTAGCAATCAGCCCCAGCATTTT.

This chain uses TRBV25-1 with TRBJ2-7; maybe TRBD2 (6 bases). The ends were cut back, 4 bases at V and 6 bases at J, with 19 bases in the middle. CDR1 is MGHDK and CDR2 is SYGVNS in the germline V gene. This CDR3 contains 15 residues. The CDR3 spells CASSGPGLGRGEQYF. The CDR3, as DNA: TGTGCCAGCAGTGGACCGGGACTCGGTCGAGGCGAGCAGTACTTC.

V is TRBV9 and J is TRBJ2-7; the D call may be TRBD1 or TRBD2 (5 bases each). Between the trimmed V and J ends, which lost 4 bases and 0 bases, there was a span of 23 bases. The germline V gene encodes CDR1 SGDLS and CDR2 YYNGEE. The CDR3 runs 18 residues. The CDR3 coding sequence is TGTGCCAGCAGCCCGGTCCCGGGGCAGGGACGGAGCTCCTACGAGCAGTACTTC. Translated: CASSPVPGQGRSSYEQYF.

CDR3 bases: TGTGCCAGCAGCGCAAGGACAGTCGGCACAGATACGCAGTATTTT. Protein product: CASSARTVGTDTQYF. The chain recombines TRBV5-8 with TRBJ2-3, with a tentative D call TRBD1 (6 bases). This CDR3 is 15 amino acids long. With 4 bases removed from V and 1 base from J, the gap between germline ends came to 13 bases. The germline V gene encodes CDR1 SGHTS and CDR2 YDEGEE.

The chain couples TRBV10-3 to TRBJ2-3, with TRBD2 matching 11 bases. The CDR3 length is 15 residues. J lost 1 base, V lost 6 bases, and 3 bases had no gene match. Germline V CDR1 and CDR2: ENHRY, SYGVKD. The CDR3: CAIRGGLAGTDTQYF. In nucleotides, the CDR3 is TGTGCCATCAGGGGGGGACTAGCGGGCACAGATACGCAGTATTTT.

The chain joins TRBV7-8 to TRBJ2-1; TRBD2 matches 16 bases. Trimming took 5 bases from V and 10 from J; bases not matched to a gene: 14. The CDR3 consists of 18 residues. The germline CDR1 and CDR2 sequences are SGHVS and FQNEAQ. The CDR3 region has the DNA TGTGCCAGCAGCCGTCCCCTCTCGGGACTAGCGGGGGGGTACGAGCAGTTCTTC. Residues: CASSRPLSGLAGGYEQFF.

J is TRBJ1-6 and V is TRBV2, with D possibly matching TRBD1 (6 bases). Per the germline V gene, CDR1 is SNHLY and CDR2 is FYNNEI. The CDR3 is made up of 14 amino acids. Trimming removed 10 bases at V and 14 bases at J, with 24 bases between. The CDR3 is CATSTGGPRRTLHF. CDR3 nucleotide sequence: TGTGCCACCTCGACGGGGGGCCCTCGGCGTACCCTCCACTTT.

The chain employs TRBV4-3 and TRBJ2-5; 7 nucleotides line up with TRBD2. The end of the DNA is better explained by TRBJ2-7, so the J call may be wrong. CDR1 LGHNA and CDR2 YSLEER come from the germline V gene. This CDR3 spans 16 amino acids. The CDR3 loop is CASSQDIVGGGYEQYF. DNA for the CDR3: TGCGCCAGCAGCCAAGACATAGTGGGGGGGGGCTACGAGCAGTACTTC.

The CDR3 DNA is TGTGCCAGCAGCCTCGGACAGGCTAATGAAAAACTGTTTTTT. Translating it yields CASSLGQANEKLFF. The chain couples TRBV11-1 to TRBJ1-4, with 7 bases matching TRBD1. With V trimmed by 5 bases and J by 3 bases, 3 bases remained unmatched. The CDR3 is 14 residues long. Germline values: CDR1 SGHAT, CDR2 FQDESV (reference sequence).

The V call is TRBV7-2, the J call TRBJ2-1, with 11 bases that match TRBD1. CDR1 SGHTA and CDR2 FQGNSA come from the germline V gene. After removal of 0 bases from V and 6 bases from J, the junction contained 4 bases not matched to a gene. The length of the CDR3 is 16 residues. The CDR3 spells CASSLARTGGFNEQFF. In nucleotides, the CDR3 is TGTGCCAGCAGCTTAGCCAGGACAGGGGGCTTCAATGAGCAGTTCTTC.

The CDR3 DNA reads TGTGCCAGTAGTCACAGGGTAACGGGTTACGAGCAGTACTTC. This sequence encodes CASSHRVTGYEQYF. The V and J genes are TRBV19 and TRBJ2-7; D might be TRBD1 (6 bases). CDR1 is LNHDA and CDR2 is SQIVND in the germline V gene (reference sequence). The CDR3 totals 14 residues. V was clipped by 5 bases and J by 4 bases, with 15 bases between them.

The chain carries TRBV5-4 and TRBJ2-7; D remains unclear. The CDR3 contains 16 residues. V lost 4 bases and J 5 bases, leaving 22 bases between the germline ends. CDR1 and CDR2 from the germline V gene are SGHNT and YYREEE (reference sequence). The CDR3 loop is CASSPFQRADRNEQYF. In nucleotides, the CDR3 is TGTGCCAGCAGCCCCTTCCAACGCGCGGACCGGAACGAGCAGTACTTC.